This T cell receptor (beta chain) was profiled in a study of blood T cell repertoires in COVID-19. In the study overall: The origin of the acute and convalescent COVID-19 samples was the United States, Italy and Spain. T cells, B-cell-depleted T cells, or PBMCs provided the cDNA or gDNA that served as material.

V lost 4 bases and J 4 bases, leaving 12 bases between the germline ends. The germline CDR1 and CDR2 sequences are SGHNT and YYREEE (reference sequence). CDR3 length equals 14 residues. As handled by the study authors: Amplification from reference gene primers served as the basis for estimated nucleated cell counts. Sequenced by immunoSEQ multiplex PCR; TCRdb stores in-frame clones only, minus some. V, J and clone size reflect that table, while D and trimming were determined from the DNA. The table lists roughly 250,000 clones, more than 75% of them singletons. The chain joins TRBV5-4 to TRBJ1-5; no definite D call. Sample: peripheral blood. The sequence derives from a man aged 35 to 55 who had recovered from COVID-19. CDR3 bases: TGTGCCAGCAGCGGCAGGACTGCTAATCAGCCCCAGCATTTT. It yields the protein CASSGRTANQPQHF.